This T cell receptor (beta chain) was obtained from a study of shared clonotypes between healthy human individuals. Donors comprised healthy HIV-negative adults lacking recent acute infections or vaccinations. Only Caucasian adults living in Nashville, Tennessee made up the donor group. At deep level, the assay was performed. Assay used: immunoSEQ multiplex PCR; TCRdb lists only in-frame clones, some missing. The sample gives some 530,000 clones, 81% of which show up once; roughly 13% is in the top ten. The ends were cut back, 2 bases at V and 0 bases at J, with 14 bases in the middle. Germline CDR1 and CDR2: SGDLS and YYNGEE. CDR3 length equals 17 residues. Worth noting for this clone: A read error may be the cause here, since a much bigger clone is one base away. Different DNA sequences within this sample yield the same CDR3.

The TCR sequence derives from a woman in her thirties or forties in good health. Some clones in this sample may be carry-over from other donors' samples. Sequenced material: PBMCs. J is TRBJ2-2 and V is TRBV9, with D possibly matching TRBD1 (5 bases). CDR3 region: CASSVGPVGANTGELFF. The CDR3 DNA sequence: TGTGCCAGCAGCGTGGGGCCTGTAGGGGCGAACACCGGGGAGCTGTTTTTT.